The 23 T cell receptor beta chains below all came from one sample that was sequenced in a study of post-analysis software for immune sequencing data. The study's findings and limits: In patients, five TRBV segments were more frequent than in controls, with TRBV5-6, TRBV5-1 and TRBV20-1 among them.

For these TCRs, the target antigens are not known. Each TCR beta cDNA library carried unique molecular identifiers. TCRdb fed the PCR reads into MiXCR, producing one record per CDR3 protein. The profile covers hundreds of thousands of distinct CDR3 sequences, with roughly 50% appearing a single time and approximately 4.3% taken by the ten largest. Sequences were obtained from blood. The source is a girl between 10 and 17 years old with multiple sclerosis.

The chain employs TRBV20-1 and TRBJ2-1; TRBD1 agrees at 8 bases. The germline V gene has CDR1 DFQATT and CDR2 SNEGSKA (reference sequence). The CDR3 spans 15 residues. With V trimmed by 3 bases and J by 6 bases, 10 bases remained unmatched. The CDR3 region is CSARHGDRSLNEQFF. DNA of the CDR3: TGCAGTGCTAGGCACGGGGACAGGAGCCTCAATGAGCAGTTCTTC.

The rearrangement uses TRBV3-1 and TRBJ2-2; 8 bases map to TRBD2. The CDR3 length is 16 residues. Trimming took 4 bases from V and 1 from J; bases not matched to a gene: 5. Germline CDR1 LGHDT, CDR2 YNNKEL (reference sequence). CDR3 loop: CASSPLAAKNTGELFF. CDR3 in DNA: TGTGCCAGCAGCCCACTAGCGGCCAAGAACACCGGGGAGCTGTTTTTT. The entire variable domain, with the rest obtained from reference TRBV3-1 and TRBJ2-2, is as follows: DTAVSQTPKYLVTQMGNDKSIKCEQNLGHDTMYWYKQDSKKFLKIMFSYNNKELIINETVPNRFSPKSPDKAHLNLHINSLELGDSAVYFCASSPLAAKNTGELFFGEGSRLTVL.

This clonotype appeared a few times. The chain couples TRBV5-1 to TRBJ2-7; D possibly matches TRBD1 or TRBD2 (5 bases each). CDR1 and CDR2 from the germline V gene are SGHRS and YFSETQ. The CDR3 totals 14 residues. Trimming removed 4 bases at V and 2 bases at J, with 13 bases between. CDR3 protein: CASSRPGTTYEQYF. The CDR3 region has the DNA TGCGCCAGCAGCCGACCCGGGACCACCTACGAGCAGTACTTC.

This clonotype was detected only once. This sequence joins TRBV7-2 and TRBJ1-2; possible D gene TRBD1, 5 bases. This CDR3 spans 14 amino acids. Trimming shortened V by 3 bases and J by 4 bases, and 12 bases separated the two germline ends. From germline, CDR1 is SGHTA and CDR2 FQGNSA. In DNA form, the CDR3 reads TGTGCCAGCAGCTTCTGGGGCAGGAGCTATGGCTACACCTTC. Amino acid sequence: CASSFWGRSYGYTF.

V is TRBV9 and J is TRBJ2-2; the D gene is possibly TRBD2 (5 bases). The germline V gene has CDR1 SGDLS and CDR2 YYNGEE. The CDR3 loop spans 15 amino acids. Trimming took 0 bases from V and 6 from J, leaving 12 bases between them. The CDR3 coding sequence is TGTGCCAGCAGCGTAGCGCGGGTCCCATCCGGGGAGCTGTTTTTT. Translated: CASSVARVPSGELFF. Together with reference TRBV9 and TRBJ2-2, the CDR3 gives the full variable domain: DSGVTQTPKHLITATGQRVTLRCSPRSGDLSVYWYQQSLDQGLQFLIQYYNGEERAKGNILERFSAQQFPDLHSELNLSSLELGDSALYFCASSVARVPSGELFFGEGSRLTVL.

This clonotype has just a few counts. The chain has TRBV3-1 and TRBJ2-5; 8 nucleotides line up with TRBD1. The germline gives CDR1 LGHDT, CDR2 YNNKEL (reference sequence). V was pared by 4 bases and J by 4 bases, with 14 bases of the junction left unmatched. The CDR3 loop spans 17 amino acids. The CDR3 DNA sequence: TGTGCCAGCAGCCCGAGACAGGGGCCGTCTCCTCGAGAGACCCAGTACTTC. Its translation is CASSPRQGPSPRETQYF.

J is TRBJ1-1 and V is TRBV15; D may be TRBD1 (6 bases). There are 14 residues in the CDR3. Between the trimmed V and J ends, which lost 5 bases and 4 bases, there was a span of 14 bases. The germline V gene has CDR1 LNHNV and CDR2 YYDKDF (reference sequence). The CDR3 DNA follows: TGTGCCACCAGCTTTGACAGGTCGAGCACTGAAGCTTTCTTT. This translates into CATSFDRSSTEAFF.

The CDR3, as DNA: TGCAGTGCTTTTCCTAAGAGCTCACCGCGCACCGGGGAGCTGTTTTTT. Translating it yields CSAFPKSSPRTGELFF. This chain links TRBV20-1 with TRBJ2-2; D unclear. Germline loops: CDR1 DFQATT, CDR2 SNEGSKA (reference sequence). The CDR3 has 16 amino acids. Trimming left V 5 bases short and J 4 bases short, with 20 bases between.

This clonotype occurred once. V is TRBV2 and J is TRBJ2-1; TRBD2 matches at 7 bases. This CDR3 is built from 14 residues. The V and J ends lost 8 bases and 5 bases, in that order; junction bases with no gene match: 9. CDR1 SNHLY and CDR2 FYNNEI come from the germline V gene. The chain's CDR3 is CASRGERPNNEQFF. The CDR3 DNA reads TGTGCCAGCCGGGGGGAGCGCCCTAACAATGAGCAGTTCTTC.

This chain links TRBV7-3 with TRBJ2-3; TRBD2 matches 10 bases. Unmatched junction bases numbered 8, after V lost 1 base and J lost 4 bases. The CDR3 covers 17 residues. The V gene's germline CDR1 is SGHTA and CDR2 FQGTGA. Here the CDR3 DNA reads TGTGCCAGCAGCTTAAAAGTGGAGCGGGGGGGCTCAGATACGCAGTATTTT. Translation gives CASSLKVERGGSDTQYF.

The rearrangement links TRBV15 to TRBJ2-7; tentatively, D is TRBD1 (5 bases). Looked up from germline, CDR1 is LNHNV and CDR2 is YYDKDF (reference sequence). The CDR3 sequence is 15 residues long. V was clipped by 0 bases and J by 2 bases, with 11 bases between them. The CDR3: CATSRETEFTYEQYF. CDR3 DNA: TGTGCCACCAGCAGAGAGACAGAATTCACCTACGAGCAGTACTTC.

The CDR3 loop reads CSARDQRQGPDQPQHF. The CDR3 DNA reads TGCAGTGCTAGAGACCAGAGACAGGGGCCTGATCAGCCCCAGCATTTT. J is TRBJ1-5 and V is TRBV20-1; 8 bases are shared with TRBD1. Germline values: CDR1 DFQATT, CDR2 SNEGSKA (reference sequence). The CDR3 is made up of 16 amino acids. Trimming cost V 0 bases and J 5 bases; bases outside gene matches: 9.

Notes on this clonotype: At one end the junction does not follow the germline gene, possibly because of a read error. This sequence joins TRBV13 and TRBJ1-2; TRBD1 is a possible D gene (6 bases). Germline V gene data show CDR1 as PRHDT and CDR2 as FYEKMQ (reference sequence). This CDR3 spans 13 amino acids. The CDR3 DNA is TGTGCCTGCAGCCGCCAGGGGAACTATGGCTACACCTTC. Protein: CACSRQGNYGYTF. The variable domain in full, completed from reference TRBV13 and TRBJ1-2, reads AAGVIQSPRHLIKEKRETATLKCYPIPRHDTVYWYQQGPGQDPQFLISFYEKMQSDKGSIPDRFSAQQFSDYHSELNMSSLELGDSALYFCACSRQGNYGYTFGSGTRLTVV.

This chain joins TRBV9 and TRBJ1-6; 10 bases line up with TRBD1. The junction had 4 bases not matched to a gene; V was cut back by 2 bases and J by 5 bases. CDR3 size: 16 residues. Germline lookup yields CDR1 SGDLS and CDR2 YYNGEE. The CDR3 is CASSVAGQGNNSPLHF. CDR3 DNA: TGTGCCAGCAGCGTCGCGGGACAGGGGAATAATTCACCCCTCCACTTT.

The rearrangement uses TRBV7-3 and TRBJ2-1; tentative D call: TRBD2 (7 bases). CDR3 length equals 18 residues. Trimming took 4 bases from V and 7 from J, leaving 26 bases between them. CDR1 is SGHTA, CDR2 FQGTGA, per germline. The CDR3 here is CASSSSPRGGGPWNEQFF. The CDR3 DNA reads TGTGCCAGCAGCTCGTCCCCAAGGGGGGGAGGGCCGTGGAATGAGCAGTTCTTC.

This clonotype has only one observation. V is TRBV5-5 and J is TRBJ2-4; D may match TRBD1 or TRBD2 (5 bases each). The J call is doubtful: the DNA matches TRBJ2-7 better. The CDR3 is made up of 17 amino acids. Germline-derived CDR1 and CDR2 are SGHKS and YYEKEE (reference sequence). This chain's CDR3 is CASSWTRRGVSDYEQYF. The CDR3 DNA is TGTGCCAGCAGCTGGACAAGACGGGGCGTATCGGACTACGAGCAGTACTTC.

This clonotype was recorded a few times. The chain has TRBV15 and TRBJ2-5, with 11 bases fitting TRBD2. Germline V gene lookup returns CDR1 LNHNV and CDR2 YYDKDF (reference sequence). Unmatched junction bases numbered 7, after V lost 4 bases and J lost 0 bases. This CDR3 spans 17 amino acids. The CDR3, as DNA: TGTGCCACCAGCACTCCCCTAGCGGGGGGAGACCAAGAGACCCAGTACTTC. This gives the protein CATSTPLAGGDQETQYF.

The J gene is TRBJ2-3, the V gene TRBV25-1; D is possibly TRBD1 (6 bases). Germline CDR1 is MGHDK and CDR2 is SYGVNS. V shed 4 bases and J shed 5 bases, with 7 bases lying between them. The CDR3 totals 12 residues. In nucleotides, the CDR3 is TGTGCCAGCAGTGGGACAGTAGATACGCAGTATTTT. Encoded protein: CASSGTVDTQYF. The entire variable domain, with the rest obtained from reference TRBV25-1 and TRBJ2-3, is as follows: EADIYQTPRYLVIGTGKKITLECSQTMGHDKMYWYQQDPGMELHLIHYSYGVNSTEKGDLSSESTVSRIRTEHFPLTLESARPSHTSQYLCASSGTVDTQYFGPGTRLTVL.

The chain couples TRBV20-1 to TRBJ2-5, with D possibly matching TRBD2 (6 bases). Between the trimmed V and J ends, which lost 4 bases and 2 bases, there was a span of 11 bases. Germline loops: CDR1 DFQATT, CDR2 SNEGSKA (reference sequence). CDR3 length: 13 residues. CDR3 in amino acids: CSAIGGRQETQYF. DNA for the CDR3: TGCAGTGCTATTGGAGGGCGGCAAGAGACCCAGTACTTC.

This clonotype has just one count. The chain has TRBV5-1 and TRBJ2-5, with a possible D match to TRBD2 (5 bases). Looked up from germline, CDR1 is SGHRS and CDR2 is YFSETQ. This CDR3 comprises 16 residues. Trimming shortened V by 0 bases and J by 5 bases, and 17 bases separated the two germline ends. This CDR3 is CASSLGVGERFETQYF. CDR3 bases: TGCGCCAGCAGCTTGGGAGTGGGAGAGCGTTTTGAGACCCAGTACTTC.

The chain combines TRBV7-2 with TRBJ2-1; D may be TRBD2 (5 bases). This CDR3 is built from 15 residues. Germline-derived CDR1 and CDR2 are SGHTA and FQGNSA. Trimming took off 3 bases at V and 4 bases at J, with 13 bases between the two ends. The DNA for the CDR3 is TGTGCCAGCAGCTTGGGAGTAATAACTTACAATGAGCAGTTCTTC. It translates to CASSLGVITYNEQFF.

This clonotype has a handful of counts. V is TRBV9 and J is TRBJ2-3; the D is unclear. The CDR3 contains 15 residues. Trimming cost V 0 bases and J 6 bases, with 14 bases left between them. The germline V gene encodes CDR1 SGDLS and CDR2 YYNGEE. CDR3 in DNA: TGTGCCAGCAGCGTAGTCCCCGATACCTCCGATACGCAGTATTTT. It yields the protein CASSVVPDTSDTQYF.

The gene calls are TRBV25-1 and TRBJ1-2; D uncertain. CDR1 and CDR2 from the germline V gene are MGHDK and SYGVNS. The CDR3 has 15 residues. V was clipped by 4 bases and J by 6 bases, with 18 bases between them. DNA for the CDR3: TGTGCCAGCAGTGCCACGGGTATCGGGTACCATGGCTACACCTTC. It encodes CASSATGIGYHGYTF.